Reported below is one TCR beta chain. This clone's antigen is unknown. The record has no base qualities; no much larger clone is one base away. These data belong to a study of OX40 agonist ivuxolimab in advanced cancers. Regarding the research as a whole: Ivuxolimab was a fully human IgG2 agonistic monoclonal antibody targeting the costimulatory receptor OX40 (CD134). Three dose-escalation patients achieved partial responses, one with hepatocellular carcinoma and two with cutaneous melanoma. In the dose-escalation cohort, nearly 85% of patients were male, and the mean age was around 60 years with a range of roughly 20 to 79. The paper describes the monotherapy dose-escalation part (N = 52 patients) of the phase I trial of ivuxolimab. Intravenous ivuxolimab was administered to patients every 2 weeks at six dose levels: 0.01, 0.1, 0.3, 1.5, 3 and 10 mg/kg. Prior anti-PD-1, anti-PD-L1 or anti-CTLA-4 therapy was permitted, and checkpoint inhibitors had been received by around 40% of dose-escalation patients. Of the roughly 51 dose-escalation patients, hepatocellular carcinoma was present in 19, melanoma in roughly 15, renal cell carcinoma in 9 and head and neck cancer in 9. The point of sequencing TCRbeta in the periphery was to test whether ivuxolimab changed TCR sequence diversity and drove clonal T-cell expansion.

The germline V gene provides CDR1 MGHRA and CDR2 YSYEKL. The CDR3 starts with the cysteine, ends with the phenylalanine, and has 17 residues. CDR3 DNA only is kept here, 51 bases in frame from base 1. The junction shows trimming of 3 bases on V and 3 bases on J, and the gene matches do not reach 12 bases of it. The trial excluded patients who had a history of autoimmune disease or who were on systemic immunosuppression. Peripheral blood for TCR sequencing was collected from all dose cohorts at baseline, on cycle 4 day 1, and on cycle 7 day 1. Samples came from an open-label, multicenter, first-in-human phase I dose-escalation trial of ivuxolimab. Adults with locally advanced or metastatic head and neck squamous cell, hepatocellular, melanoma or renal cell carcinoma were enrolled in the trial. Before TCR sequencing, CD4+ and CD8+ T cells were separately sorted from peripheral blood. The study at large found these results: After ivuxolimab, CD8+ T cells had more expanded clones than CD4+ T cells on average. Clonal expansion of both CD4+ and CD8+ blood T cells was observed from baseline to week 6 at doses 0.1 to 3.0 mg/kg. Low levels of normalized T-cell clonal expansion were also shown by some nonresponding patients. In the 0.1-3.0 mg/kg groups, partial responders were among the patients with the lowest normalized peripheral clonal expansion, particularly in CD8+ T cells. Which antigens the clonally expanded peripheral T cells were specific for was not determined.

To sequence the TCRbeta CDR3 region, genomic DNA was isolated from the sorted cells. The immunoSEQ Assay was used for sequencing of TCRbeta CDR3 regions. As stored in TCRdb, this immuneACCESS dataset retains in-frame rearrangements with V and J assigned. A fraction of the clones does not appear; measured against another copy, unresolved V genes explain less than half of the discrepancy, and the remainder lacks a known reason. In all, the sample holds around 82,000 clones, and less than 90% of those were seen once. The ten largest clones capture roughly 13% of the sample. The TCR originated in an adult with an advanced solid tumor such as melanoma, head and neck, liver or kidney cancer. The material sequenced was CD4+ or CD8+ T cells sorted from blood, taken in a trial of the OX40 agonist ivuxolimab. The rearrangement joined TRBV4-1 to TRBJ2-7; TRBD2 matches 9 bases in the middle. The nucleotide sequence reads TGCGCCAGCAGCCAGGTAGTAGCGGGAGTCTTTCTCTACGAGCAGTACTTC. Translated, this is CASSQVVAGVFLYEQYF.